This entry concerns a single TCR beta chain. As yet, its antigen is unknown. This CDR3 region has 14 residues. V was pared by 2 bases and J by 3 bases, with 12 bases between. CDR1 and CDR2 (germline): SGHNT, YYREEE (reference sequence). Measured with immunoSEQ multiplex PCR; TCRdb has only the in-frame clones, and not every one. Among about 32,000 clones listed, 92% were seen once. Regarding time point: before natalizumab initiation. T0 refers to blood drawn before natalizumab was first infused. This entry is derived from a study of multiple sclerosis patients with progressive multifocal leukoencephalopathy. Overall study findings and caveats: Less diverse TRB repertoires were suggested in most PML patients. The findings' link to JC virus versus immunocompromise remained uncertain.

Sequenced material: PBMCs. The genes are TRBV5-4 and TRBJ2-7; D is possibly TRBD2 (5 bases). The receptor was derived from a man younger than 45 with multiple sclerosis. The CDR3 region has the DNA TGTGCCAGCAGCTTAGGAGGACCGATCTACGAGCAGTACTTC. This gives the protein CASSLGGPIYEQYF.